Listed here are 32 T cell receptor beta chains from one sample, sequenced in a study of shared clonotypes between healthy human individuals. Sequencing was performed with immunoSEQ multiplex PCR; in TCRdb, only in-frame clones are kept and a portion is missing. The top ten hold nearly 25% of the sample, which has 550,000 to 750,000 clones, approximately 90% seen once. Naive CD8 cells, CD45RO-negative and positively selected for CCR7, excluded terminally differentiated effector memory CD45RA+ cells. Material: naive CD8+ T cells sorted from blood. Source of these receptors: a man aged 25-45 years in good health.

The chain links TRBV7-6 to TRBJ2-1, with 13 nucleotides matching TRBD2. V shed 3 bases, J shed 4 bases, and the junction held 9 bases outside the gene matches. This CDR3 is built from 18 residues. Germline V gene data show CDR1 as SGHVS and CDR2 as FNYEAQ. The CDR3, as DNA: TGTGCCAGCAGCTTCCAACTAGCGGGAGGGCCGGGATACAATGAGCAGTTCTTC. Encoded protein: CASSFQLAGGPGYNEQFF.

Comment on this clone: Additional DNA sequences in this sample encode the identical CDR3. This rearrangement joins TRBV7-8 to TRBJ2-5, with TRBD2 identical over 8 bases. This CDR3 has 16 amino acids. Per germline, CDR1 SGHVS and CDR2 FQNEAQ. The V gene end was trimmed by 2 bases and the J gene end by 1 base; junction bases not matched to a gene: 6. The CDR3 spells CASSLRLAGPQETQYF. The CDR3 DNA is TGTGCCAGCAGCTTAAGGCTAGCGGGCCCCCAAGAGACCCAGTACTTC.

The chain couples TRBV7-9 to TRBJ2-1; possible D gene TRBD2, 6 bases. The germline CDR1 and CDR2 sequences are SEHNR and FQNEAQ (reference sequence). Trimming took off 2 bases at V and 7 bases at J, with 15 bases between the two ends. CDR3 length: 15 amino acids. In DNA, the CDR3 is TGTGCCAGCAGCTTATTAGCGGCAGACGTAAATGAGCAGTTCTTC. Translated, it gives CASSLLAADVNEQFF.

This chain connects TRBV5-6 to TRBJ1-5; D ambiguous. V gave up 0 bases and J gave up 4 bases, with 11 bases separating them. The CDR3 has 15 residues. Germline V CDR1 and CDR2: SGHDT, YYEEEE. The DNA for the CDR3 is TGTGCCAGCAGCTTGGGGGGAGGCCAAAATCAGCCCCAGCATTTT. Its translation is CASSLGGGQNQPQHF.

J is TRBJ1-5 and V is TRBV7-4; 8 nucleotides agree with TRBD1. The CDR3 contains 16 residues. The germline CDR1 and CDR2 sequences are SGHVT and SQSDAQ. V lost 5 bases and J lost 5; bases outside the gene matches: 11. The CDR3 coding sequence is TGTGCCAGCAGCATTGACGGACAGGGAGGGGATCAGCCCCAGCATTTT. It yields the protein CASSIDGQGGDQPQHF.

In DNA form, the CDR3 reads TGTGCCAGCAGCGACAGGGGCCGGAATCAGCCCCAGCATTTT. Amino acids: CASSDRGRNQPQHF. The rearrangement links TRBV2 to TRBJ1-5, with TRBD1 identical over 8 bases. With 6 bases clipped from V and 4 bases from J, the junction kept 5 bases outside the gene matches. The CDR3 runs 14 residues. The germline gives CDR1 SNHLY, CDR2 FYNNEI.

The CDR3 DNA is TGTGCCAGCAGCTTAGCGGTCGAGCCAACGGGCGAGCAGTACTTC. The encoded protein is CASSLAVEPTGEQYF. V is TRBV7-2 and J is TRBJ2-7; unclear D gene. V shed 0 bases and J shed 6 bases, with 15 bases lying between them. Germline CDR1 is SGHTA and CDR2 is FQGNSA. This CDR3 contains 15 residues.

In its sample, this clone was seen a few times. The J gene is TRBJ2-7, the V gene TRBV5-1; D uncertain. Looked up from germline, CDR1 is SGHRS and CDR2 is YFSETQ. The CDR3 is 12 residues long. Between the trimmed V and J ends, which lost 2 bases and 0 bases, there was a span of 3 bases. The CDR3 spells CASSLNSYEQYF. The CDR3 DNA reads TGCGCCAGCAGCTTAAACTCCTACGAGCAGTACTTC.

This sequence joins TRBV19 and TRBJ2-7, with 7 positions matching TRBD1. Germline V gene lookup returns CDR1 LNHDA and CDR2 SQIVND (reference sequence). The CDR3 consists of 14 residues. V lost 4 bases to trimming and J lost 0 bases; unmatched junction nucleotides: 3. CDR3 protein: CASSKTGPSYEQYF. Here the CDR3 DNA reads TGTGCCAGTAGTAAGACAGGGCCCTCCTACGAGCAGTACTTC.

The rearrangement joins TRBV5-6 to TRBJ2-3; 10 bases are shared with TRBD2. J lost 2 bases, V lost 3 bases, and 6 bases had no gene match. The V gene's germline CDR1 is SGHDT and CDR2 YYEEEE. This CDR3 comprises 16 residues. The CDR3 DNA reads as TGTGCCAGCAGCTACTTAGCGGGAGGCAACACAGATACGCAGTATTTT. It encodes CASSYLAGGNTDTQYF.

DNA for the CDR3: TGTGCCAGTAGTGGGTCCGGCAACGCATACTACGAGCAGTACTTC. Its protein product is CASSGSGNAYYEQYF. The genes are TRBV19 and TRBJ2-7; no firm D call. This CDR3 spans 15 amino acids. CDR1 is LNHDA and CDR2 is SQIVND in the germline V gene (reference sequence). V lost 5 bases and J lost 3, with 17 bases in between.

This clone appeared a single time. This chain links TRBV29-1 with TRBJ2-3; D not certain. CDR1 and CDR2 (germline): SQVTM, ANQGSEA. CDR3 size: 15 residues. The V gene lost 4 bases and the J gene lost 6 bases, with 20 bases spanning the gap. The CDR3 here is CSVVYLWSAEDTQYF. The CDR3 region has the DNA TGCAGCGTTGTATATTTGTGGTCTGCCGAGGATACGCAGTATTTT.

In regard to this clone: This sample also contains other DNA sequences that code for the same CDR3. The V gene is TRBV27, the J gene TRBJ2-1; D unresolved. The CDR3 spans 11 residues. The V end lost 6 bases, the J end lost 5 bases, and 5 bases lay between the germline ends. CDR1 MNHEY and CDR2 SMNVEV come from the germline V gene (reference sequence). CDR3 bases: TGTGCCAGCAGGCTTAACAATGAGCAGTTCTTC. Residues: CASRLNNEQFF.

This sequence joins TRBV27 and TRBJ2-1; TRBD1 matches 10 bases. The germline V gene encodes CDR1 MNHEY and CDR2 SMNVEV (reference sequence). V dropped 3 bases and J dropped 2; count of bases not matched to a gene: 4. This CDR3 is 16 amino acids long. Written as DNA, the CDR3 is TGTGCCAGCAGTTTGGGACAGGGGTTCCCCTACAATGAGCAGTTCTTC. This sequence encodes CASSLGQGFPYNEQFF.

The chain is built from TRBV29-1 and TRBJ2-7, with 10 nucleotides matching TRBD1. This CDR3 is built from 13 residues. From germline, CDR1 is SQVTM and CDR2 ANQGSEA. V lost 6 bases to trimming and J lost 2 bases; unmatched junction nucleotides: 4. CDR3 nucleotide sequence: TGCAGCGTGGGGACAGGGGCCCCCTACGAGCAGTACTTC. Amino acids: CSVGTGAPYEQYF.

The gene calls are TRBV30 and TRBJ2-2; perhaps D is TRBD1 or TRBD2 (5 bases each). The CDR3 loop spans 14 amino acids. V was cut by 4 bases and J by 9 bases, with 18 bases left in between. Germline-derived CDR1 and CDR2 are GTSNPN and SVGIG (reference sequence). CDR3 residues: CAWNGDGPSRELFF. The CDR3 DNA follows: TGTGCCTGGAATGGGGACGGCCCGTCCCGGGAGCTGTTTTTT.

This chain joins TRBV7-2 and TRBJ2-3; 9 bases match TRBD1. Losses at the gene ends were 6 bases for V and 3 bases for J; bases not matched to a gene: 7. Germline V gives CDR1 SGHTA, CDR2 FQGNSA. This CDR3 has 15 amino acids. CDR3 nucleotides: TGTGCCAGCAGGGACAGGGGTAGGCGGACAGATACGCAGTATTTT. Translating it yields CASRDRGRRTDTQYF.

The chain joins TRBV11-3 to TRBJ2-1; the D gene is possibly TRBD1 (6 bases). The CDR3 runs 15 residues. The germline V gene encodes CDR1 SGHNT and CDR2 YENEEA. Trimming cost V 5 bases and J 0 bases, with 11 bases left between them. This CDR3 is CASSTRDTSYNEQFF. The CDR3 coding sequence is TGTGCCAGCAGCACCCGGGACACCTCCTACAATGAGCAGTTCTTC.

The V gene is TRBV9, the J gene TRBJ2-5; D is unresolved. There are 14 residues in the CDR3. Germline V gene lookup returns CDR1 SGDLS and CDR2 YYNGEE. V was cut by 0 bases and J by 1 base, with 7 bases left in between. The DNA for the CDR3 is TGTGCCAGCAGCGTAGACGGGTCCCAAGAGACCCAGTACTTC. Translated: CASSVDGSQETQYF.

The CDR3 nucleotides are TGTGCCACCAGCAGCTTAACATCTAGCGATTTTGGGACCCAGTACTTC. Its translation: CATSSLTSSDFGTQYF. V gene TRBV15 combines with J gene TRBJ2-5; the D gene is possibly TRBD2 (6 bases). The CDR3 is made up of 16 amino acids. CDR1 is LNHNV, CDR2 YYDKDF, per germline (reference sequence). Between the trimmed V and J ends, which lost 3 bases and 7 bases, there was a span of 21 bases. The variable domain in full, with the rest retrieved from reference TRBV15 and TRBJ2-5, is DAMVIQNPRYQVTQFGKPVTLSCSQTLNHNVMYWYQQKSSQAPKLLFHYYDKDFNNEADTPDNFQSRRPNTSFCFLDIRSPGLGDTAMYLCATSSLTSSDFGTQYFGPGTRLLVL.

The rearrangement uses TRBV29-1 and TRBJ1-2; TRBD1 might be the D (6 bases). CDR1 is SQVTM, CDR2 ANQGSEA, per germline. V was shortened by 6 bases and J by 3 bases, with 14 bases between the two germline ends. There are 13 residues in the CDR3. CDR3 loop: CSVNTGQHYGYTF. CDR3 in DNA: TGCAGCGTCAACACAGGGCAGCACTATGGCTACACCTTC. Filled out from reference TRBV29-1 and TRBJ1-2, the complete variable domain reads SAVISQKPSRDICQRGTSLTIQCQVDSQVTMMFWYRQQPGQSLTLIATANQGSEATYESGFVIDKFPISRPNLTFSTLTVSNMSPEDSSIYLCSVNTGQHYGYTFGSGTRLTVV.

The CDR3 region has the DNA TGCGCCAGCAGCCAAGAAGTCGGGGGCGCTGGGGCAGATACGCAGTATTTT. This gives the protein CASSQEVGGAGADTQYF. The chain recombines TRBV4-3 with TRBJ2-3, with D tentatively TRBD1 or TRBD2 (6 bases each). The germline CDR1 and CDR2 sequences are LGHNA and YSLEER. There are 17 residues in the CDR3. Trimming removed 0 bases at V and 4 bases at J, with 17 bases between.

This clone was seen just once. V and J are TRBV2 and TRBJ2-3, with unresolved D. Looked up from germline, CDR1 is SNHLY and CDR2 is FYNNEI. Trimming shortened V by 7 bases and J by 0 bases, and 14 bases separated the two germline ends. The CDR3 extends over 15 amino acids. The CDR3 loop is CASTEGTASTDTQYF. DNA of the CDR3: TGTGCCAGCACCGAAGGTACGGCTAGCACAGATACGCAGTATTTT.

The chain links TRBV7-3 to TRBJ1-1; 7 bases agree with TRBD1. With 6 bases clipped from V and 3 bases from J, the junction kept 4 bases outside the gene matches. The CDR3 covers 13 residues. The germline V gene has CDR1 SGHTA and CDR2 FQGTGA. CDR3 residues: CASRGQDDTEAFF. As DNA, the CDR3 is TGTGCCAGCAGAGGACAGGACGACACTGAAGCTTTCTTT.

About this clone: Distinct nucleotide sequences in the sample also encode this CDR3. CDR3 protein: CASSPLSYNEQFF. The CDR3 DNA sequence: TGTGCCAGCAGCCCGCTCTCCTACAATGAGCAGTTCTTC. J is TRBJ2-1 and V is TRBV14, with D unresolved. Deletions cut 4 bases from V and 0 bases from J, with 4 bases between. Germline CDR1 reads SGHDN; CDR2 reads FVKESK. CDR3 length: 13 residues.

The chain links TRBV5-4 to TRBJ2-7; no firm D call. Germline CDR1 is SGHNT and CDR2 is YYREEE (reference sequence). This CDR3 comprises 14 residues. V was cut by 3 bases and J by 7 bases, with 17 bases left in between. CDR3 DNA: TGTGCCAGCAGCTCGAATTTAACCCCGTGGGAGCAGTACTTC. Translation: CASSSNLTPWEQYF.

The chain couples TRBV11-3 to TRBJ2-7; 9 positions agree with TRBD1. Germline V gives CDR1 SGHNT, CDR2 YENEEA. V was clipped by 0 bases and J by 0 bases; unmatched bases: 6. This CDR3 contains 17 residues. CDR3 sequence: CASSLEGTGSSSYEQYF. DNA for the CDR3: TGTGCCAGCAGCTTAGAAGGGACAGGGTCGAGCTCCTACGAGCAGTACTTC.

The chain is built from TRBV12-5 and TRBJ2-3; no clear D. The V end was cut by 1 base, the J end by 3 bases, with 5 bases between. The CDR3 totals 13 residues. The germline V gene encodes CDR1 LGHNT and CDR2 FRNRAP. This CDR3 reads CASGLASTDTQYF. The CDR3 coding sequence is TGTGCTAGTGGTTTGGCCTCGACAGATACGCAGTATTTT.

Only a few counts were recorded for this clone. V gene TRBV7-9 combines with J gene TRBJ2-1; 8 nucleotides match TRBD2. V gave up 7 bases and J gave up 8 bases; unmatched junction bases: 10. The CDR3 sequence is 14 residues long. Per germline, CDR1 SEHNR and CDR2 FQNEAQ (reference sequence). The CDR3 loop is CASNGGTSMYEQFF. The CDR3 DNA reads TGTGCCAGCAACGGCGGGACTAGTATGTATGAGCAGTTCTTC.

The gene calls are TRBV7-9 and TRBJ2-7; 8 bases are a match to TRBD2. The CDR3 is 16 amino acids. The V and J ends lost 2 bases and 1 base, in that order; junction bases with no gene match: 7. Germline assignment: CDR1 SEHNR and CDR2 FQNEAQ (reference sequence). In nucleotides, the CDR3 is TGTGCCAGCAGCTTATTTGCGGGAGGTCCGTCCTACGAGCAGTACTTC. This gives the protein CASSLFAGGPSYEQYF.

This chain links TRBV5-6 with TRBJ1-4; D may be TRBD1 (5 bases). The CDR3 length is 14 residues. In germline, CDR1 is SGHDT, CDR2 YYEEEE. Trimming pared 4 bases from V and 6 bases from J, leaving 13 bases between. The CDR3 loop reads CASSPGREDEKLFF. As DNA, the CDR3 is TGTGCCAGCAGCCCCGGCAGGGAGGATGAAAAACTGTTTTTT.

In this sample, this clone turned up once. The V and J genes are TRBV29-1 and TRBJ2-1; D unclear. CDR1 and CDR2 (germline): SQVTM, ANQGSEA. This CDR3 is 12 amino acids long. The V and J ends lost 2 bases and 7 bases respectively, with 9 bases between them. Written as DNA, the CDR3 is TGCAGCGTTGAATACCGCGTGAATGAGCAGTTCTTC. This codes for CSVEYRVNEQFF.